The T cell receptor beta chain described here comes from a study of shared clonotypes between healthy human individuals. On the study more broadly: Researchers assigned three CD4 naive, three CD4 memory, two CD8 naive and one CD8 memory plate to each donor.

With V trimmed by 5 bases and J by 5 bases, 19 bases remained unmatched. Germline CDR1 is SGHAT and CDR2 is FQNNGV. This CDR3 is 18 amino acids long. Of note for this clone: Its antigen is not known.

Study conclusions and caveats: Larger richness was generally estimated for naive than memory subsets.

Method: immunoSEQ multiplex PCR; TCRdb's copy keeps in-frame clones and lacks some. The sample has approximately 240,000 clones; 65% to 70% are singletons. Adults of Caucasian background living in Nashville, Tennessee made up all donors. The chain combines TRBV11-2 with TRBJ2-5; 8 bases align to TRBD1. Sequencing was performed on memory CD4+ T cells sorted from blood. Documented subset: CD45RA-negative fraction. The clonotype was recovered from a young man in good health. The CDR3 protein is CASSPPPWTGKFWETQYF. The CDR3 DNA follows: TGTGCCAGCAGCCCGCCGCCTTGGACAGGGAAGTTCTGGGAGACCCAGTACTTC.